Listed here are 23 T cell receptor beta chains from one sample, sequenced in a study of T cells after yellow fever vaccination. TCRdb redid the calling of the 5' RACE reads with MiXCR, one entry per CDR3 protein. The sample contains approximately 510,000 distinct CDR3 sequences, 20% to 25% of which appear only once. Sequencing used PBMCs, obtained 21 days after the first yellow fever vaccination. These receptors originate from a man aged 18 to 30 who received the YFV17D yellow fever vaccine.

J is TRBJ1-4 and V is TRBV7-8; a possible D gene is TRBD1 (6 bases). CDR3 length: 15 amino acids. Per germline, CDR1 SGHVS and CDR2 FQNEAQ. Trimming left V 5 bases short and J 6 bases short, with 16 bases between. CDR3 loop: CASSPSIRGDEKLFF. CDR3 DNA: TGTGCCAGCAGCCCGTCCATCAGGGGCGATGAAAAACTGTTTTTT. Supplemented by reference TRBV7-8 and TRBJ1-4, the full variable domain reads GAGVSQSPRYKVAKRGQDVALRCDPISGHVSLFWYQQALGQGPEFLTYFQNEAQLDKSGLPSDRFFAERPEGSVSTLKIQRTQQEDSAVYLCASSPSIRGDEKLFFGSGTQLSVL.

The genes are TRBV7-2 and TRBJ1-5; D gene ambiguous. Trimming removed 1 base at V and 3 bases at J, with 13 bases between. This CDR3 is built from 16 residues. Germline V lookup: CDR1 SGHTA, CDR2 FQGNSA. In nucleotides, the CDR3 is TGTGCCAGCAGCTTAGTGGGTTCATCTAACAATCAGCCCCAGCATTTT. Amino acids: CASSLVGSSNNQPQHF.

In its sample, this clonotype was seen a few times. The genes are TRBV30 and TRBJ2-1; the D gene is possibly TRBD2 (5 bases). This CDR3 has 14 residues. CDR1 is GTSNPN and CDR2 is SVGIG in the germline V gene (reference sequence). Trimming took off 4 bases at V and 1 base at J, with 11 bases between the two ends. The CDR3 nucleotides are TGTGCCTGGATCCGGGGAGAATCCTACAATGAGCAGTTCTTC. This sequence encodes CAWIRGESYNEQFF.

This chain connects TRBV9 to TRBJ2-5; D may be TRBD2 (5 bases). The V end lost 3 bases, the J end lost 2 bases, and 14 bases lay between the germline ends. This CDR3 contains 15 residues. Germline-derived CDR1 and CDR2 are SGDLS and YYNGEE. The CDR3 reads CASSANGVAQETQYF. CDR3 DNA sequence: TGTGCCAGCAGCGCAAACGGGGTGGCGCAAGAGACCCAGTACTTC. The variable domain in full, with the rest retrieved from reference TRBV9 and TRBJ2-5, is DSGVTQTPKHLITATGQRVTLRCSPRSGDLSVYWYQQSLDQGLQFLIQYYNGEERAKGNILERFSAQQFPDLHSELNLSSLELGDSALYFCASSANGVAQETQYFGPGTRLLVL.

Many counts were recorded for this clonotype. The gene calls are TRBV5-1 and TRBJ2-3; tentative D call: TRBD2 (5 bases). The length of the CDR3 is 13 residues. V lost 4 bases to trimming and J lost 2 bases, with 8 bases between them. CDR1 SGHRS and CDR2 YFSETQ come from the germline V gene. The CDR3 DNA reads TGCGCCAGCAGCCCGGGGAACACAGATACGCAGTATTTT. Translating gives CASSPGNTDTQYF.

V usage is TRBV6-5 and J usage is TRBJ1-1, with 9 bases aligning to TRBD1. Germline CDR1 reads MNHEY; CDR2 reads SVGAGI. Germline trimming cut 1 base from V and 6 bases from J; bases unmatched to any gene: 6. The CDR3 runs to 15 residues. The CDR3 is CASSYWGTGFPEAFF. In nucleotides, the CDR3 is TGTGCCAGCAGTTACTGGGGGACAGGGTTCCCTGAAGCTTTCTTT.

The rearrangement uses TRBV4-1 and TRBJ2-1; TRBD1 matches 7 bases. Germline V gives CDR1 MGHRA, CDR2 YSYEKL. The CDR3 sequence is 15 residues long. V was clipped by 3 bases and J by 5 bases; unmatched bases: 7. CDR3 region: CASSHRDSRDNEQFF. The CDR3 DNA reads TGCGCCAGCAGCCACCGGGACAGCCGAGACAATGAGCAGTTCTTC.

The chain uses TRBV5-1 and TRBJ2-1; D perhaps matches TRBD2 (6 bases). V lost 0 bases, J lost 4 bases, and 11 bases lay in between. The CDR3 totals 15 residues. Germline V lookup: CDR1 SGHRS, CDR2 YFSETQ. CDR3 sequence: CASSLEGAGYNEQFF. CDR3 bases: TGCGCCAGCAGCTTGGAGGGTGCGGGGTACAATGAGCAGTTCTTC.

The CDR3 loop is CSARDSESYEQYF. The DNA for the CDR3 is TGCAGTGCTAGAGATTCAGAGTCCTACGAGCAGTACTTC. V usage is TRBV20-1 and J usage is TRBJ2-7; D is ambiguous. The CDR3 runs 13 residues. V was clipped by 0 bases and J by 1 base, with 7 bases between them. The germline V gene encodes CDR1 DFQATT and CDR2 SNEGSKA (reference sequence).

This clonotype was found a few times. This rearrangement joins TRBV10-3 to TRBJ2-3; TRBD2 matches at 8 bases. The junction had 8 bases not matched to a gene; V was cut back by 6 bases and J by 0 bases. The CDR3 has 16 residues. Germline CDR1 is ENHRY and CDR2 is SYGVKD. Written as DNA, the CDR3 is TGTGCCATCAGGGTAGGGAGCGGGGGAAGCACAGATACGCAGTATTTT. It specifies CAIRVGSGGSTDTQYF.

This chain connects TRBV30 to TRBJ2-4; TRBD1 or TRBD2 may be the D gene (5 bases each). Looked up from germline, CDR1 is GTSNPN and CDR2 is SVGIG (reference sequence). With 0 bases removed from V and 7 bases from J, the gap between germline ends came to 16 bases. The CDR3 spans 15 residues. CDR3 sequence (DNA): TGTGCCTGGAGTGTACTAGGGGAGTGGGAGAACATTCAGTACTTC. Protein sequence: CAWSVLGEWENIQYF.

This clonotype was counted only a few times. The genes are TRBV3-1 and TRBJ2-1; D unresolved. Trimming stripped 0 bases from V and 5 bases from J, with 8 bases between. Germline assignment: CDR1 LGHDT and CDR2 YNNKEL (reference sequence). The CDR3 extends over 14 amino acids. Written as DNA, the CDR3 is TGTGCCAGCAGCCAAGATGAGACTCACAATGAGCAGTTCTTC. It specifies CASSQDETHNEQFF.

The chain carries TRBV7-2 and TRBJ2-2; D is undetermined. Germline V gene sequence: CDR1 SGHTA, CDR2 FQGNSA. CDR3 length: 15 residues. Trimming shortened V by 5 bases and J by 2 bases, and 12 bases separated the two germline ends. The CDR3 region is CASSPDSRNTGELFF. CDR3 nucleotide sequence: TGTGCCAGCAGCCCAGACTCCCGCAACACCGGGGAGCTGTTTTTT.

This clonotype has only a few counts. The chain links TRBV9 to TRBJ2-7; D gene unclear. The CDR3 spans 14 residues. With 3 bases removed from V and 4 bases from J, the gap between germline ends came to 14 bases. The V gene's germline CDR1 is SGDLS and CDR2 YYNGEE. CDR3 region: CASSGPDGLYEQYV. As DNA, the CDR3 is TGTGCCAGCAGCGGACCGGATGGGCTTTACGAGCAGTACGTC.

There are a few counts of this clonotype. The J gene is TRBJ2-1, the V gene TRBV11-2; D might be TRBD1 (6 bases). Germline V gene lookup returns CDR1 SGHAT and CDR2 FQNNGV. The CDR3 is 18 residues long. The V end was cut by 0 bases, the J end by 7 bases, with 22 bases between. As DNA, the CDR3 is TGTGCCAGCAGCTTAGAGTCCGACGGAAGGGGGTTAGTGAATGAGCAGTTCTTC. This codes for CASSLESDGRGLVNEQFF.

The J gene is TRBJ2-3, the V gene TRBV7-2, with D perhaps matching TRBD2 (5 bases). The CDR3 has 13 amino acids. Trimming pared 4 bases from V and 5 bases from J, leaving 10 bases between. Germline CDR1 SGHTA, CDR2 FQGNSA. DNA of the CDR3: TGTGCCAGCAGCTACGCTAGCTTAGATACGCAGTATTTT. Translation gives CASSYASLDTQYF.

The rearrangement uses TRBV20-1 and TRBJ2-7; D might be TRBD1 (6 bases). Germline V gene data show CDR1 as DFQATT and CDR2 as SNEGSKA (reference sequence). The V and J ends lost 6 bases and 4 bases respectively, with 16 bases between them. The CDR3 consists of 13 residues. CDR3 nucleotides: TGCAGTGCCCTCCTTAGAGGGGGATACGAGCAGTACGTC. Protein: CSALLRGGYEQYV.

The V and J genes are TRBV7-8 and TRBJ2-3; possibly TRBD2 for D (5 bases). V was shortened by 5 bases and J by 5 bases, with 11 bases between the two germline ends. Germline CDR1 is SGHVS and CDR2 is FQNEAQ. This CDR3 is 13 amino acids long. CDR3 protein: CASSQDFQDTQYF. CDR3 coding DNA: TGTGCCAGCAGCCAGGACTTCCAAGATACGCAGTATTTT. Full variable domain (rest looked up from reference TRBV7-8 and TRBJ2-3): GAGVSQSPRYKVAKRGQDVALRCDPISGHVSLFWYQQALGQGPEFLTYFQNEAQLDKSGLPSDRFFAERPEGSVSTLKIQRTQQEDSAVYLCASSQDFQDTQYFGPGTRLTVL.

This clonotype has just a few counts. This rearrangement joins TRBV7-2 to TRBJ1-2; D is possibly TRBD1 (6 bases). Between the trimmed V and J ends, which lost 3 bases and 8 bases, there was a span of 10 bases. Germline assignment: CDR1 SGHTA and CDR2 FQGNSA. The CDR3 is 12 amino acids. CDR3 amino acids: CASSFIRGGYTF. Here the CDR3 DNA reads TGTGCCAGCAGCTTTATCAGGGGAGGCTACACCTTC.

The chain recombines TRBV4-2 with TRBJ1-6; weak D call: TRBD1 (5 bases). Trimming took off 1 base at V and 0 bases at J, with 10 bases between the two ends. Germline CDR1 reads LGHNA; CDR2 reads YNFKEQ. This CDR3 is 17 amino acids long. CDR3 protein: CASSQGGGDSYNSPLHF. The CDR3 nucleotides read TGTGCCAGCAGCCAAGGGGGCGGGGACTCCTATAATTCACCCCTCCACTTT.

Only a few counts were recorded for this clonotype. The chain links TRBV12-3 or TRBV12-4 to TRBJ2-1; TRBD2 agrees at 9 bases. J was trimmed by 7 bases and V by 6 bases; bases with no gene match: 10. This CDR3 spans 15 amino acids. The CDR3 DNA is TGTGCCAGCAGCTCCGGGACTAGCTTATCGAATGAGCAGTTCTTC. Translating it yields CASSSGTSLSNEQFF.

This chain connects TRBV5-1 to TRBJ2-7, with TRBD2 identical over 9 bases. This CDR3 spans 16 amino acids. J gave up 0 bases and V 4 bases, and 8 bases lay outside the gene matches. CDR1 SGHRS and CDR2 YFSETQ come from the germline V gene. For the CDR3, the DNA is TGCGCCAGCAGCGTGGATAGCGGGGGTTCCTCCTACGAGCAGTACTTC. Its protein is CASSVDSGGSSYEQYF.

This clonotype showed up just a few times. The genes are TRBV7-3 and TRBJ2-1; D remains ambiguous. CDR3 length equals 13 residues. Trimming stripped 5 bases from V and 7 bases from J, with 12 bases between. Germline-derived CDR1 and CDR2 are SGHTA and FQGTGA. CDR3 region: CASSPLGINEQFF. CDR3 DNA: TGTGCCAGCAGCCCCCTGGGAATTAATGAGCAGTTCTTC.